The T cell receptor beta chain described here comes from a study of blood T cell repertoires in COVID-19. Study-level background: The United States, Italy and Spain were the sources of the acute and convalescent COVID-19 samples. In each case, the material was cDNA or gDNA derived from T cells, B-cell-depleted T cells, or PBMCs.

The CDR3 is 15 amino acids. V lost 7 bases, J lost 0 bases, and 6 bases stayed unmatched. CDR1 and CDR2 (germline): SGDLS, YYNGEE. A Seattle source enrolled patients during active infection and followed them longitudinally. TCRdb's table, derived via immunoSEQ multiplex PCR, lists solely in-frame clones and lacks some. This table holds roughly 280,000 clones, around nine tenths found once. The sample was peripheral blood. The receptor comes from a woman aged 55 to 70 with COVID-19, enrolled during active disease. The chain is built from TRBV9 and TRBJ2-1; 8 bases agree with TRBD2. CDR3 nucleotides: TGTGCCAGCTCCGGGGGGGTTGTCTCCTACAATGAGCAGTTCTTC. Residues: CASSGGVVSYNEQFF.